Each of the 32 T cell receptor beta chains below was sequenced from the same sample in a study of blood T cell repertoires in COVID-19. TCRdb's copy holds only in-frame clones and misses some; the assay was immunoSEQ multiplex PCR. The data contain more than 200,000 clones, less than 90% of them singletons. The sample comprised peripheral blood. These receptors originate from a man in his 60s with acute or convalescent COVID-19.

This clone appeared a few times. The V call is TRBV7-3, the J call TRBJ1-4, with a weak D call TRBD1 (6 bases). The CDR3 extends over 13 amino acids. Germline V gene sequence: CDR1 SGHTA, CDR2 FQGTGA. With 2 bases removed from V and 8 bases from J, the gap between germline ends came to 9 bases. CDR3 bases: TGTGCCAGCAGCTTAGTGCAGGGGGAAAAACTGTTTTTT. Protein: CASSLVQGEKLFF.

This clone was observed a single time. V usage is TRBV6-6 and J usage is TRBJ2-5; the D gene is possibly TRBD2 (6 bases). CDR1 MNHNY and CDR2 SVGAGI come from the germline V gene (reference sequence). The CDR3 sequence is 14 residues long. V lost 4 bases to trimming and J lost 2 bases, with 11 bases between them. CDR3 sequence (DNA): TGTGCCAGCAGTTTATTGGGGGGTCAAGAGACCCAGTACTTC. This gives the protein CASSLLGGQETQYF.

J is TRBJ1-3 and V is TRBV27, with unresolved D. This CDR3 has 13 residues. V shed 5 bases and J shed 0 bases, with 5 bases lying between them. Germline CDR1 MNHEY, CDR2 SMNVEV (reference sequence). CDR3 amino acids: CASSMYSGNTIYF. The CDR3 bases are TGTGCCAGCAGTATGTACTCTGGAAACACCATATATTTT.

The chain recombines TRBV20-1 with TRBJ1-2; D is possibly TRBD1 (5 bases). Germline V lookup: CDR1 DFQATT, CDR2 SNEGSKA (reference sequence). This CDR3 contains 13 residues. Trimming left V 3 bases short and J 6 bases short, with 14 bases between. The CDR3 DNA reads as TGCAGTGCTAGTTTGTCAGGGATAGATGGCTACACCTTC. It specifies CSASLSGIDGYTF.

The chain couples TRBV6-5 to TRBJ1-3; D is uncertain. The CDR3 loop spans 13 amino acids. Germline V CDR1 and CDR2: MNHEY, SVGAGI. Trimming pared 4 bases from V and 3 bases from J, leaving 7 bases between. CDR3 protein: CASSSADGNTIYF. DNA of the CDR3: TGTGCCAGCAGTTCCGCAGATGGAAACACCATATATTTT.

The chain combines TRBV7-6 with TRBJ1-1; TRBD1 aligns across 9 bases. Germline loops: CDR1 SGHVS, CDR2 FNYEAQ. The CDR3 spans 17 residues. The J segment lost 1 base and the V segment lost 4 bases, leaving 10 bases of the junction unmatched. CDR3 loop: CASSSRGGQGRNTEAFF. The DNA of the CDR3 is TGTGCCAGCAGCTCCCGCGGCGGACAGGGGAGGAACACTGAAGCTTTCTTT. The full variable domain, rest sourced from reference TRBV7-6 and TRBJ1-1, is GAGVSQSPRYKVTKRGQDVALRCDPISGHVSLYWYRQALGQGPEFLTYFNYEAQQDKSGLPNDRFSAERPEGSISTLTIQRTEQRDSAMYRCASSSRGGQGRNTEAFFGQGTRLTVV.

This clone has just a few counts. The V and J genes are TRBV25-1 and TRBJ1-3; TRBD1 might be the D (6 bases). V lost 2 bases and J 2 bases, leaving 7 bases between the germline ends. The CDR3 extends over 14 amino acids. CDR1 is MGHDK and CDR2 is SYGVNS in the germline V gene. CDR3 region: CASSEGGPGNTIYF. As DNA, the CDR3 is TGTGCCAGCAGTGAAGGGGGCCCTGGAAACACCATATATTTT.

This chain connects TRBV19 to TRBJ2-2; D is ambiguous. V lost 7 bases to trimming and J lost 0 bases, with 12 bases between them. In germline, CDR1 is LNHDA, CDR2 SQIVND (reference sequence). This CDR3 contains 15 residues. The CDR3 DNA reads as TGTGCCAGTAAGAGCCCAGACACGAACACCGGGGAGCTGTTTTTT. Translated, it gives CASKSPDTNTGELFF.

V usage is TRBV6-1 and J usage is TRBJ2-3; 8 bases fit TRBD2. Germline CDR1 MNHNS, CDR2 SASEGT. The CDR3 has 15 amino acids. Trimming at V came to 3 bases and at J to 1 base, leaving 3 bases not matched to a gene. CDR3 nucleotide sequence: TGTGCCAGCAGTGATTTGCGGGAGGGCACAGATACGCAGTATTTT. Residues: CASSDLREGTDTQYF.

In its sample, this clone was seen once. The CDR3 loop reads CASRPRDLHYGYTF. Here the CDR3 DNA reads TGTGCCAGCAGGCCCAGGGACTTACACTATGGCTACACCTTC. J is TRBJ1-2 and V is TRBV25-1; tentative D call: TRBD1 (5 bases). Trimming stripped 6 bases from V and 3 bases from J, with 14 bases between. From germline, CDR1 is MGHDK and CDR2 SYGVNS. The CDR3 length is 14 residues.

This CDR3 is CAISEWDRVKSNEQFF. The CDR3 DNA is TGTGCCATCAGTGAGTGGGACAGGGTCAAGAGTAATGAGCAGTTCTTC. The gene calls are TRBV10-3 and TRBJ2-1; the match to TRBD1 covers 9 bases. V lost 1 base, J lost 7 bases, and 8 bases stayed unmatched. CDR1 is ENHRY, CDR2 SYGVKD, per germline. The CDR3 is made up of 16 amino acids.

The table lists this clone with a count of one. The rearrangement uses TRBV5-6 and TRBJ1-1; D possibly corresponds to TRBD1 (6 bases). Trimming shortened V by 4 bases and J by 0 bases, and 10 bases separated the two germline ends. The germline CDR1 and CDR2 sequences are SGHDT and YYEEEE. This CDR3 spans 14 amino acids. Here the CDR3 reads CASSGDTVNTEAFF. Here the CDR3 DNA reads TGTGCCAGCAGCGGGGACACAGTGAACACTGAAGCTTTCTTT.

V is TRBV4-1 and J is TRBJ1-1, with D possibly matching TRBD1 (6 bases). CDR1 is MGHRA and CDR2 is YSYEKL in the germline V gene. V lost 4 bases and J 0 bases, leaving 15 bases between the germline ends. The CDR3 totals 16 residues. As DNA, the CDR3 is TGCGCCAGCAGCCGCCCCTACAGGGACCTGAACACTGAAGCTTTCTTT. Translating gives CASSRPYRDLNTEAFF.

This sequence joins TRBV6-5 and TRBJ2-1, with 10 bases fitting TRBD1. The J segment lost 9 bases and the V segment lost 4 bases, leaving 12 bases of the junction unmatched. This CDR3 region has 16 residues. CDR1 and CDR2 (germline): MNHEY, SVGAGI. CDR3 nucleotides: TGTGCCAGCAGTTCCCCTCGGGACAGGGGTAGGAGTGAGCAGTTCTTC. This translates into CASSSPRDRGRSEQFF.

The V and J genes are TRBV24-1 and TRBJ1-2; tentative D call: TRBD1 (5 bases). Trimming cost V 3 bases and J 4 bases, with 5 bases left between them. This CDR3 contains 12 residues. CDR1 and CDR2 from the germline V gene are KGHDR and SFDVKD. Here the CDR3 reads CATSDQGYGYTF. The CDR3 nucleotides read TGTGCCACCAGTGATCAGGGCTATGGCTACACCTTC.

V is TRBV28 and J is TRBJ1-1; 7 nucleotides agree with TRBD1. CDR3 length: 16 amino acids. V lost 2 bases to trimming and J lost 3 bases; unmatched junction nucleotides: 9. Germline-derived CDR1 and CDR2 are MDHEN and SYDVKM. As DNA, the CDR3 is TGTGCCAGCAGTTTACCGGGGACAGCGGATTACACTGAAGCTTTCTTT. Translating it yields CASSLPGTADYTEAFF. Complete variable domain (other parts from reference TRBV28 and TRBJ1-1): DVKVTQSSRYLVKRTGEKVFLECVQDMDHENMFWYRQDPGLGLRLIYFSYDVKMKEKGDIPEGYSVSREKKERFSLILESASTNQTSMYLCASSLPGTADYTEAFFGQGTRLTVV.

The CDR3 reads CAWDRRPYGYTF. The CDR3 DNA reads as TGTGCCTGGGACAGGAGACCTTATGGCTACACCTTC. The J gene is TRBJ1-2, the V gene TRBV30, with D possibly being TRBD1 (6 bases). Per germline, CDR1 GTSNPN and CDR2 SVGIG (reference sequence). The CDR3 has 12 amino acids. Trimming stripped 5 bases from V and 5 bases from J, with 12 bases between.

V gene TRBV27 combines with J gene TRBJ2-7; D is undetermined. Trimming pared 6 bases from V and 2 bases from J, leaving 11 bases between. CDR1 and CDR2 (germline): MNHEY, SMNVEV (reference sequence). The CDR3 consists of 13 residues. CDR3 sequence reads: CASSVTQTYEQYF. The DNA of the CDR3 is TGTGCCAGCAGCGTGACTCAAACCTACGAGCAGTACTTC.

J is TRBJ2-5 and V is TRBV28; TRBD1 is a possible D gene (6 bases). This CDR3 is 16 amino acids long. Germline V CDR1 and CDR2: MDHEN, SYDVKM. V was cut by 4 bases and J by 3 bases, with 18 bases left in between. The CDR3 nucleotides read TGTGCCAGCAGTTGGGCCTGGACAGCCTCGGAAGAGACCCAGTACTTC. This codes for CASSWAWTASEETQYF.

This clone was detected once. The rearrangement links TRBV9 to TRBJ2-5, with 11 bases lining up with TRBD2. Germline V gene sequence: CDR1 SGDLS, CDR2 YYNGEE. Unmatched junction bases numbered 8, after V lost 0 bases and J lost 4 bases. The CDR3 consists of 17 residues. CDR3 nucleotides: TGTGCCAGCAGCGTAGGAAATAGCGGGGGGGCTTCAGAGACCCAGTACTTC. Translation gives CASSVGNSGGASETQYF.

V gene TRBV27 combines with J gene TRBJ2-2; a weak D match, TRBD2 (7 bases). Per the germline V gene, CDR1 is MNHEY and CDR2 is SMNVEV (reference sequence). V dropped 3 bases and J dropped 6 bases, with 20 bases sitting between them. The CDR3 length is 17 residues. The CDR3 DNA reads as TGTGCCAGCAGTTTCTGGGGGGGGGCATCTAGGGCCGGGGAGCTGTTTTTT. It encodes CASSFWGGASRAGELFF.

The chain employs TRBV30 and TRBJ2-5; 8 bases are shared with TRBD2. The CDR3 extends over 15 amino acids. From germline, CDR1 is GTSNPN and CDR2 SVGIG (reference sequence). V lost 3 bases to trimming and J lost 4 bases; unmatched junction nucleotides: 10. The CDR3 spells CAWRPGMRGVETQYF. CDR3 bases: TGTGCCTGGAGGCCGGGAATGCGGGGGGTAGAGACCCAGTACTTC. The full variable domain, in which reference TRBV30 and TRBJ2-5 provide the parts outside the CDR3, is SQTIHQWPATLVQPVGSPLSLECTVEGTSNPNLYWYRQAAGRGLQLLFYSVGIGQISSEVPQNLSASRPQDRQFILSSKKLLLSDSGFYLCAWRPGMRGVETQYFGPGTRLLVL.

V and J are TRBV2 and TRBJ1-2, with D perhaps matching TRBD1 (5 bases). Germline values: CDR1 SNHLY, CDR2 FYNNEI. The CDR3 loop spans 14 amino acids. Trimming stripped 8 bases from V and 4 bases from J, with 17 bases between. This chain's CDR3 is CASSGGTPSYGYTF. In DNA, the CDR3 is TGTGCCAGCTCTGGGGGGACCCCCTCCTATGGCTACACCTTC.

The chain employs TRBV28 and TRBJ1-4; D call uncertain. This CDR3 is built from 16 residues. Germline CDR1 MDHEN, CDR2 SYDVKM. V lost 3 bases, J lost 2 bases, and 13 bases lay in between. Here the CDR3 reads CASSLDPEGTNEKLFF. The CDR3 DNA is TGTGCCAGCAGTTTGGACCCTGAGGGTACTAATGAAAAACTGTTTTTT.

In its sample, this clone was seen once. In DNA form, the CDR3 reads TGCGCCAGCGCCGGACAGAGTAACACTGAAGCTTTCTTT. As protein: CASAGQSNTEAFF. V gene TRBV23-1 combines with J gene TRBJ1-1; D is perhaps TRBD1 (6 bases). TRBV23-1 is an ORF; its function is uncertain. The CDR3 length is 13 residues. Trimming shortened V by 8 bases and J by 2 bases, and 12 bases separated the two germline ends.

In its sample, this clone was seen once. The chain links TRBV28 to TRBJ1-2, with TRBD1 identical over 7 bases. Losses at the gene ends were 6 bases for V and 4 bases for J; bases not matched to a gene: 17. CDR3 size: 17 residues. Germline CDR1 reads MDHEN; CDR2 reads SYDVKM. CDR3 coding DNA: TGTGCCAGCAGCCCGCCGGGGGACAGTACTTTCCTCTATGGCTACACCTTC. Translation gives CASSPPGDSTFLYGYTF.

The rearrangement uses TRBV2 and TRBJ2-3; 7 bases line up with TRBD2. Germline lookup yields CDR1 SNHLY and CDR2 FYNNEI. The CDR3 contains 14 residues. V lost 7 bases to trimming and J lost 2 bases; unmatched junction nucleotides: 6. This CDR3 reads CASTRAGVTDTQYF. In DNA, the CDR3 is TGTGCCAGCACGCGGGCGGGAGTCACAGATACGCAGTATTTT.

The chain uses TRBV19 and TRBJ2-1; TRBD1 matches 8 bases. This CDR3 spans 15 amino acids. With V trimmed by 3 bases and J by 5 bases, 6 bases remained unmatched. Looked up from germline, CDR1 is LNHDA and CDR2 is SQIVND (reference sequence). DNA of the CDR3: TGTGCCAGTAGTATCAGGGGGCCCAACAACAATGAGCAGTTCTTC. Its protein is CASSIRGPNNNEQFF.

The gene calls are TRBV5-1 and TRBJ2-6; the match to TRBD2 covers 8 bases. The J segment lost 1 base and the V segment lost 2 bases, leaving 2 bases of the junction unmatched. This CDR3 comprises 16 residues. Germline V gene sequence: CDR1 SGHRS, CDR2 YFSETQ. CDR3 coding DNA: TGCGCCAGCAGCTTCGGCGGGGGGTCTGGGGCCAACGTCCTGACTTTC. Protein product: CASSFGGGSGANVLTF.

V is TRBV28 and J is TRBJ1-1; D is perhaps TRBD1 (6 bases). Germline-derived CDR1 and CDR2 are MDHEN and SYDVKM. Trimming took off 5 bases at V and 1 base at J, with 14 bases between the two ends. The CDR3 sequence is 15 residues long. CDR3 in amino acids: CASSAPRGGNTEAFF. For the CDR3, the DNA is TGTGCCAGCAGTGCTCCAAGGGGGGGGAACACTGAAGCTTTCTTT.

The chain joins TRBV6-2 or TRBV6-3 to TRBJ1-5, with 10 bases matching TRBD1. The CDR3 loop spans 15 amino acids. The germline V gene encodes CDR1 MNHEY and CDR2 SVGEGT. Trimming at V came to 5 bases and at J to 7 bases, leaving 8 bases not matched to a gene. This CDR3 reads CASSARQGADQPQHF. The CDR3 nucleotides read TGTGCCAGCAGTGCCCGACAGGGGGCGGACCAGCCCCAGCATTTT.

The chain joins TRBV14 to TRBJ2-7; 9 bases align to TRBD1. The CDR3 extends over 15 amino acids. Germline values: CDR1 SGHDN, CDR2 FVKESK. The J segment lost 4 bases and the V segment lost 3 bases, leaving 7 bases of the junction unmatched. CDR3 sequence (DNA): TGTGCCAGCAGCCACAGCGGGACAGGGTTTTACGAGCAGTACTTC. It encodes CASSHSGTGFYEQYF.